Included here is one T cell receptor beta chain sequence, with context. CDR1 and CDR2 (germline): MGHRA, YSYEKL. There are 17 residues in the CDR3. V was clipped by 2 bases and J by 0 bases, with 13 bases between them. Blood specimens came from baseline, cycle 4 day 1, and cycle 7 day 1. Method: immunoSEQ multiplex PCR; TCRdb's copy keeps in-frame clones and lacks some. The repertoire holds about 68,000 clones, with 70% to 85% as singletons. This sample is part of a study of OX40 agonist ivuxolimab in advanced cancers. At the level of the study: Hepatocellular carcinoma, melanoma, renal cell or head and neck cancer occurred in dose-escalation patients. With a range of about 20 to 79, age averaged approximately 64 years, and approximately 83% were male.

The TCR originated in an adult with an advanced solid tumor such as melanoma, head and neck, liver or kidney cancer. This chain joins TRBV4-1 and TRBJ1-4; weak D call: TRBD1 (5 bases). This specimen consisted of CD4+ or CD8+ T cells sorted from blood, obtained in a trial of the OX40 agonist ivuxolimab. In DNA form, the CDR3 reads TGCGCCAGCAGCCAACCCGGGACCCAGGCAACTAATGAAAAACTGTTTTTT. It encodes CASSQPGTQATNEKLFF.